A selection of T cell receptor beta chains follows, all from one sample in a study of monozygotic twins with inflammatory bowel disease. TCRdb derives one entry per CDR3 protein from the 5' RACE reads, leaving out DNA. The sample's table shows more than 95,000 distinct CDR3 sequences. The material sequenced was blood. These receptors all come from a human donor with ulcerative colitis or Crohn's disease, or a healthy co-twin of an affected twin (not recorded which). Each CDR3 is given with its conserved first and last residue. The order of the fields is CDR3 protein, V gene, J gene.

cdr3_aa: CASRGGPSTDTQYF; v_call: TRBV7-2; j_call: TRBJ2-3
cdr3_aa: CASSSGTGRGQTNEKLFF; v_call: TRBV5-1; j_call: TRBJ1-4
cdr3_aa: CSARAPGQGAYEQYF; v_call: TRBV20-1; j_call: TRBJ2-7
cdr3_aa: CASSFDRSNVLTF; v_call: TRBV5-1; j_call: TRBJ2-6
cdr3_aa: CASSWGRARVGEQYF; v_call: TRBV5-1; j_call: TRBJ2-7
cdr3_aa: CASSSSVGEQYF; v_call: TRBV7-2; j_call: TRBJ2-7
cdr3_aa: CASSKGIIGLQGGNNEQFF; v_call: TRBV21-1; j_call: TRBJ2-1
cdr3_aa: CASSSMTGYYGYTF; v_call: TRBV6-6; j_call: TRBJ1-2
cdr3_aa: CASRPQGAKTGELFF; v_call: TRBV7-2; j_call: TRBJ2-2
cdr3_aa: CSAPDGRDNQPQHF; v_call: TRBV20-1; j_call: TRBJ1-5